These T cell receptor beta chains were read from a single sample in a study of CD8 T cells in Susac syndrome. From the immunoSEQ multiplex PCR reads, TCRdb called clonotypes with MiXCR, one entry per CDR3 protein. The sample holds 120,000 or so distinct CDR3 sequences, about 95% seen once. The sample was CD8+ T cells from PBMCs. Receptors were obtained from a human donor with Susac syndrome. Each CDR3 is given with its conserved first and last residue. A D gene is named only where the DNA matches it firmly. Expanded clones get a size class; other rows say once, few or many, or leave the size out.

cdr3_aa: CSALTTQELYF
cdr3_nt: TGCAGTGCACTTACGACTCAGGAGCTTTATTTT
d_call: NA
v_call: TRBV20-1
j_call: TRBJ2-3
clone_size: NA

cdr3_aa: CASSSQGDGFYEQYF
cdr3_nt: TGTGCCAGCAGCAGCCAAGGGGACGGGTTCTACGAGCAGTACTTC
d_call: NA
v_call: TRBV7-9
j_call: TRBJ2-7
clone_size: NA

cdr3_aa: CASSPLEGRETQYF
cdr3_nt: TGTGCCAGCAGCCCGCTGGAGGGGCGAGAGACCCAGTACTTC
d_call: NA
v_call: TRBV3-1
j_call: TRBJ2-5
clone_size: NA

cdr3_aa: CSAIPSRGEETQYF
cdr3_nt: TGCAGTGCAATCCCTAGCCGGGGCGAAGAGACCCAGTACTTC
d_call: NA
v_call: TRBV20-1
j_call: TRBJ2-5
clone_size: NA

cdr3_aa: CASSDLTSGGETQYF
cdr3_nt: TGTGCCAGCAGCGACCTCACTAGCGGGGGAGAGACCCAGTACTTC
d_call: TRBD2
v_call: TRBV9
j_call: TRBJ2-5
clone_size: NA

cdr3_aa: CASSSQDRGLDEQYF
cdr3_nt: TGTGCCAGCAGTTCCCAGGACAGGGGATTAGACGAGCAGTACTTC
d_call: TRBD1
v_call: TRBV27
j_call: TRBJ2-7
clone_size: once

cdr3_aa: CASSQAKGDLDTQYF
cdr3_nt: TGCGCCAGCAGCCAAGCTAAGGGAGACCTCGATACGCAGTATTTT
d_call: NA
v_call: TRBV4-3
j_call: TRBJ2-3
clone_size: once

cdr3_aa: CASSRNEQFF
cdr3_nt: TGTGCCAGCAGTCGGAATGAGCAGTTCTTC
d_call: NA
v_call: TRBV2
j_call: TRBJ2-1
clone_size: few

cdr3_aa: CASSNGQLGYTF
cdr3_nt: TGCGCCAGCAGCAACGGACAGCTTGGCTACACCTTC
d_call: NA
v_call: TRBV10-2
j_call: TRBJ1-2
clone_size: NA

cdr3_aa: CASKPPELSYQYF
cdr3_nt: TGTGCCAGCAAGCCCCCGGAACTGTCCTATCAGTACTTC
d_call: NA
v_call: TRBV27
j_call: TRBJ2-7
clone_size: NA

cdr3_aa: CSAGRGAKGYTF
cdr3_nt: TGCAGCGCCGGGAGGGGGGCGAAAGGCTACACCTTC
d_call: NA
v_call: TRBV29-1
j_call: TRBJ1-2
clone_size: NA

cdr3_aa: CASSLGQGALYEQYF
cdr3_nt: TGTGCCAGCAGCTTAGGACAGGGGGCGCTTTACGAGCAGTACTTC
d_call: TRBD1
v_call: TRBV13
j_call: TRBJ2-7
clone_size: once

cdr3_aa: CASSDLGGASSPLHF
cdr3_nt: TGCGCCAGCAGTGACCTCGGGGGGGCAAGTTCACCCCTCCACTTT
d_call: NA
v_call: TRBV10-2
j_call: TRBJ1-6
clone_size: NA

cdr3_aa: CASSPAGGWEQYF
cdr3_nt: TGTGCCAGTAGTCCCGCGGGGGGATGGGAGCAGTACTTC
d_call: TRBD2
v_call: TRBV19
j_call: TRBJ2-7
clone_size: NA

cdr3_aa: CSARLAGGNTGELFF
cdr3_nt: TGCAGTGCTCGACTAGCGGGGGGGAACACCGGGGAGCTGTTTTTT
d_call: TRBD2
v_call: TRBV20-1
j_call: TRBJ2-2
clone_size: NA

cdr3_aa: CASSDADHNEQFF
cdr3_nt: TGTGCCAGCAGTGACGCAGACCACAATGAGCAGTTCTTC
d_call: NA
v_call: TRBV6-4
j_call: TRBJ2-1
clone_size: few

cdr3_aa: CASSPRNDHRVTQYF
cdr3_nt: TGTGCCAGCAGCCCCCGCAATGACCATAGAGTGACGCAGTATTTT
d_call: NA
v_call: TRBV7-2
j_call: TRBJ2-3
clone_size: NA

cdr3_aa: CSARDQTFF
cdr3_nt: TGCAGTGCTAGGGACCAAACTTTCTTT
d_call: NA
v_call: TRBV20-1
j_call: TRBJ1-1
clone_size: NA

cdr3_aa: CSVEDKEGEAFF
cdr3_nt: TGCAGCGTTGAAGATAAGGAGGGTGAAGCTTTCTTT
d_call: NA
v_call: TRBV29-1
j_call: TRBJ1-1
clone_size: NA

cdr3_aa: CASTEGFSGANVLTF
cdr3_nt: TGTGCCAGCACCGAAGGGTTCTCTGGGGCCAACGTCCTGACTTTC
d_call: NA
v_call: TRBV2
j_call: TRBJ2-6
clone_size: NA

cdr3_aa: CASSLGQGGSTDTQYF
cdr3_nt: TGTGCCAGCAGCCTTGGTCAAGGGGGCAGCACAGATACGCAGTATTTT
d_call: TRBD1
v_call: TRBV13
j_call: TRBJ2-3
clone_size: NA

cdr3_aa: CASSVGSGYNEQFF
cdr3_nt: TGTGCCAGCAGCGTAGGATCAGGGTACAATGAGCAGTTCTTC
d_call: NA
v_call: TRBV9
j_call: TRBJ2-1
clone_size: NA

cdr3_aa: CSARDGGGGSDNEQFF
cdr3_nt: TGCAGTGCTAGAGATGGCGGGGGGGGCAGTGACAATGAGCAGTTCTTC
d_call: TRBD2
v_call: TRBV20-1
j_call: TRBJ2-1
clone_size: NA

cdr3_aa: CASSKRDSNQPQHF
cdr3_nt: TGTGCCAGTAGCAAGAGGGATAGCAATCAGCCCCAGCATTTT
d_call: NA
v_call: TRBV19
j_call: TRBJ1-5
clone_size: once

cdr3_aa: CSVVAGMGYGYTF
cdr3_nt: TGCAGCGTTGTAGCAGGGATGGGCTATGGCTACACCTTC
d_call: NA
v_call: TRBV29-1
j_call: TRBJ1-2
clone_size: NA

cdr3_aa: CASSLAGQGPDTQYF
cdr3_nt: TGCGCCAGCAGCTTGGCAGGCCAGGGGCCAGATACGCAGTATTTT
d_call: NA
v_call: TRBV5-1
j_call: TRBJ2-3
clone_size: NA

cdr3_aa: CASSFTSLAGMYEQYF
cdr3_nt: TGTGCCAGCAGCTTTACGTCCCTAGCGGGGATGTACGAGCAGTACTTC
d_call: TRBD2
v_call: TRBV11-2
j_call: TRBJ2-7
clone_size: NA